This T cell receptor beta chain was identified in a study of cytomegalovirus exposure and HLA in healthy donors. Details on this clone: The antigen remains undetermined.

Findings and limits, study-wide: Reported findings show TCR beta sequences accurately forecast HLA-A and HLA-B alleles in most subjects. Cytomegalovirus association was assigned to about 180 TCR beta chains.

CDR3 length equals 12 residues. CDR1 and CDR2 from the germline V gene are GTSNPN and SVGIG (reference sequence). V lost 2 bases to trimming and J lost 12 bases, with 14 bases between them. Primers for the PCR totalled 60 Vbeta and 13 Jbeta. How the authors handled the data: Later, 80 million or so unique TCR beta chains were counted in an analysis, and some 11 million of them were shared. TCRdb's table, derived via immunoSEQ multiplex PCR, lists solely in-frame clones and lacks some. V and J calls and clone size follow that table, whereas D and trimming were derived from the DNA. The sample includes 180,000 or so clones, 75% to 85% of them seen just once.

V usage is TRBV30 and J usage is TRBJ2-1, with D maybe TRBD2 (6 bases). The origin of this receptor is a woman aged 55-75 years in good health and CMV-seropositive. The sequenced sample consisted of PBMCs. The CDR3 DNA reads as TGTGCCTGGAGTCCCGGGCAGGAGGGGCAGTTCTTC. Encoded protein: CAWSPGQEGQFF.